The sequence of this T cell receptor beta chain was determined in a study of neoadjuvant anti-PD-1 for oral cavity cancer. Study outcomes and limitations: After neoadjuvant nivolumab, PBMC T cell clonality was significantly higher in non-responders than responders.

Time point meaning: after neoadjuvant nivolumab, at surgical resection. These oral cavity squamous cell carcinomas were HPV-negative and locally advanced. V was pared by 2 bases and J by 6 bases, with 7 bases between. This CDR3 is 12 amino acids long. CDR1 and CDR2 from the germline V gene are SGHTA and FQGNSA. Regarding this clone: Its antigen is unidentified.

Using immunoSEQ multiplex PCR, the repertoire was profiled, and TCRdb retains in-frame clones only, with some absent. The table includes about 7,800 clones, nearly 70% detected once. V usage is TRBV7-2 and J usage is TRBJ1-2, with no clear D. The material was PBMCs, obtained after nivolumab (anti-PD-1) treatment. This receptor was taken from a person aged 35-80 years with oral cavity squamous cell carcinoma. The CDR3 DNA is TGTGCCAGCAGCTTAATGGAGGATGGCTACACCTTC. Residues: CASSLMEDGYTF.